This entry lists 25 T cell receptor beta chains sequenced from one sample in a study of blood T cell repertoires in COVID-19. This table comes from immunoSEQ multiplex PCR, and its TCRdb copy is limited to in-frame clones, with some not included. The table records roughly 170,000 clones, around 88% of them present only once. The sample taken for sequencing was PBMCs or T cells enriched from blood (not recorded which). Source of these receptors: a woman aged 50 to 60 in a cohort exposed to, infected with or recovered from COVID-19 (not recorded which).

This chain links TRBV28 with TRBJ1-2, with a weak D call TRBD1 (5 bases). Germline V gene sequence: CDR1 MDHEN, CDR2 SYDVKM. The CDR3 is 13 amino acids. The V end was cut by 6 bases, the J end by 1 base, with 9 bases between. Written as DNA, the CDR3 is TGTGCCAGCAGGTCCGACAGTAACTATGGCTACACCTTC. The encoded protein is CASRSDSNYGYTF.

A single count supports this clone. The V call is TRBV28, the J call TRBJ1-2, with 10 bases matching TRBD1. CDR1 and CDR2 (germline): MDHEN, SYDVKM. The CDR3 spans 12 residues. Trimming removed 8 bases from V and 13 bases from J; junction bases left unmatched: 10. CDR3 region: CASRGQGNTPTF. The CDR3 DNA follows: TGTGCCAGCCGGGGACAGGGGAACACACCCACCTTC.

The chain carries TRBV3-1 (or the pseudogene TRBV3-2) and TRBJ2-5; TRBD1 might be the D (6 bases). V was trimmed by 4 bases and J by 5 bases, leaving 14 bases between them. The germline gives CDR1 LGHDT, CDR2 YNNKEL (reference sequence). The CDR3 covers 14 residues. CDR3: CASSLLHREETQYF. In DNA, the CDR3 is TGTGCCAGCAGCCTACTCCACAGGGAGGAGACCCAGTACTTC.

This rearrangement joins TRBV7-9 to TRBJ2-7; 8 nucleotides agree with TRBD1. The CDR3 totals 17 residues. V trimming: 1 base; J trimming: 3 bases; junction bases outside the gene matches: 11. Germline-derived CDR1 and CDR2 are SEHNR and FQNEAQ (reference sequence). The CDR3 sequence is CASSLVDYGTGNYEQYF. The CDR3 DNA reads TGTGCCAGCAGCTTAGTCGATTATGGGACAGGTAACTACGAGCAGTACTTC. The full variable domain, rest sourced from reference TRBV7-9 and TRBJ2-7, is DTGVSQNPRHKITKRGQNVTFRCDPISEHNRLYWYRQTLGQGPEFLTYFQNEAQLEKSRLLSDRFSAERPKGSFSTLEIQRTEQGDSAMYLCASSLVDYGTGNYEQYFGPGTRLTVT.

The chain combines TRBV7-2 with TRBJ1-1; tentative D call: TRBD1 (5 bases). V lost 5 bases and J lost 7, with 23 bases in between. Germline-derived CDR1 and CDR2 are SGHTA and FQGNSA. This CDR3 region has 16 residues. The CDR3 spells CASSPSGGMRRGEAFF. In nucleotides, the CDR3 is TGTGCCAGCAGCCCCAGTGGGGGGATGAGGAGGGGTGAAGCTTTCTTT.

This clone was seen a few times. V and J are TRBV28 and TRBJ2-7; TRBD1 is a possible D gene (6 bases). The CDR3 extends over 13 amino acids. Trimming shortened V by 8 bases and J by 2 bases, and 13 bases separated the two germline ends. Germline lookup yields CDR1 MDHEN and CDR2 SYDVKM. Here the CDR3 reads CASGNRATYEQYF. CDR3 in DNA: TGTGCCAGCGGGAACAGGGCTACCTACGAGCAGTACTTC.

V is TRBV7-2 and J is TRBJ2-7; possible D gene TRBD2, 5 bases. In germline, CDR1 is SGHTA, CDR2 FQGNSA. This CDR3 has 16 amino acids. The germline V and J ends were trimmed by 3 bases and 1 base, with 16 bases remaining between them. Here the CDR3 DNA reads TGTGCCAGCAGCTTGTCCGGCGGGTCTTTGTCCTACGAGCAGTACTTC. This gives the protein CASSLSGGSLSYEQYF.

The CDR3 here is CAWSVLTAVLGGEETQYF. The CDR3 region has the DNA TGTGCCTGGAGTGTCCTCACTGCTGTACTAGGTGGCGAGGAGACCCAGTACTTC. J is TRBJ2-5 and V is TRBV30; D is perhaps TRBD2 (5 bases). Germline CDR1 reads GTSNPN; CDR2 reads SVGIG (reference sequence). The CDR3 sequence is 18 residues long. Trimming shortened V by 0 bases and J by 5 bases, and 25 bases separated the two germline ends.

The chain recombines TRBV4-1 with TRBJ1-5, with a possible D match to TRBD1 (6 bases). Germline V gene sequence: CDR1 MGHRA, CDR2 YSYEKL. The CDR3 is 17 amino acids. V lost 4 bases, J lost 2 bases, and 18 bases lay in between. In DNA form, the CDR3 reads TGCGCCAGCAGCCCGGGGGGAGGGGGAAGAGGCAATCAGCCCCAGCATTTT. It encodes CASSPGGGGRGNQPQHF.

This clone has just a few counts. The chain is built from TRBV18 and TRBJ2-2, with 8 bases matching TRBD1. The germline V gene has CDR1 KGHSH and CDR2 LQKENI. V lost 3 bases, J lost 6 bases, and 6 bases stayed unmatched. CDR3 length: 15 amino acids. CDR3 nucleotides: TGTGCCAGCTCACCGGACAGGGTGCACGCCGGGGAGCTGTTTTTT. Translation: CASSPDRVHAGELFF.

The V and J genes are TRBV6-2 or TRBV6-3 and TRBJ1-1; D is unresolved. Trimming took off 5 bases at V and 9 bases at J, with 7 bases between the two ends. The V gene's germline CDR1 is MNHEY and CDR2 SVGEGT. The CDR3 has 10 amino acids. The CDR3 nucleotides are TGTGCCAGCAGTAACGGGAAAGCTTTCTTT. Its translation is CASSNGKAFF.

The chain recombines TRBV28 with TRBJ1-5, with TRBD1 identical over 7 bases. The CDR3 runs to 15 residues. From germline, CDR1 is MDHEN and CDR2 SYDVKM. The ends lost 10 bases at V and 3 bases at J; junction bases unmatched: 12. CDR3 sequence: CATHTGTAHNQPQHF. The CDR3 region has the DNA TGTGCCACCCACACTGGGACAGCACACAATCAGCCCCAGCATTTT.

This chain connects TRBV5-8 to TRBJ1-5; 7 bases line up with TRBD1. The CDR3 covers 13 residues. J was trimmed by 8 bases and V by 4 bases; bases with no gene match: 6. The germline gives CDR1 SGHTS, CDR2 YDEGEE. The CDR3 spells CASSRDTGEPQHF. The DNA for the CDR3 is TGTGCCAGCAGCCGTGATACAGGGGAGCCCCAGCATTTT.

In DNA, the CDR3 is TGCGCCAGCAGCCAAGATGGGGCTCCTAGGGGGGGCTACACCTTC. This sequence encodes CASSQDGAPRGGYTF. V is TRBV4-1 and J is TRBJ1-2; D possibly corresponds to TRBD1 (6 bases). The CDR3 spans 15 residues. V gave up 0 bases and J gave up 8 bases, with 16 bases separating them. The germline gives CDR1 MGHRA, CDR2 YSYEKL.

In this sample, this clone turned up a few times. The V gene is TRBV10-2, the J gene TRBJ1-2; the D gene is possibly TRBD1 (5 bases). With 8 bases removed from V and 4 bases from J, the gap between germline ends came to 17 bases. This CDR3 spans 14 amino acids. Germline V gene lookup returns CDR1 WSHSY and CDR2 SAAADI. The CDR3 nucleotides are TGCGCCAGCTCAGAGACAGTCCAAGTCTATGGCTACACCTTC. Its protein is CASSETVQVYGYTF.

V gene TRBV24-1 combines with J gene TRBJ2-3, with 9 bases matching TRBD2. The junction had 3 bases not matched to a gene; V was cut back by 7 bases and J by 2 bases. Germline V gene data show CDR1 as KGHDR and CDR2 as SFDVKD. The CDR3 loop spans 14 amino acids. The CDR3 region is CATSPSGVTDTQYF. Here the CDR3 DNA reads TGTGCCACCAGCCCTAGCGGGGTCACAGATACGCAGTATTTT.

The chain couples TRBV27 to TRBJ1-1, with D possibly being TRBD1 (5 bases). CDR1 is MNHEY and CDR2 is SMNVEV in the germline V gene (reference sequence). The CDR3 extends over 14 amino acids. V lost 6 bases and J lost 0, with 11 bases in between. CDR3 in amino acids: CASRTTAMNTEAFF. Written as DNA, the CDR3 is TGTGCCAGCAGGACGACAGCCATGAACACTGAAGCTTTCTTT.

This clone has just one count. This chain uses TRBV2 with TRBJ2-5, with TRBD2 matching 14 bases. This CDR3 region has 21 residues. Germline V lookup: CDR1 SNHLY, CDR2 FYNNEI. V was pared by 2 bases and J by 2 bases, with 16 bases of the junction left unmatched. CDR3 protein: CASSESFFSGTSGRIQETQYF. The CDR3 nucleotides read TGTGCCAGCAGTGAATCTTTTTTCTCGGGGACTAGCGGGAGAATACAAGAGACCCAGTACTTC.

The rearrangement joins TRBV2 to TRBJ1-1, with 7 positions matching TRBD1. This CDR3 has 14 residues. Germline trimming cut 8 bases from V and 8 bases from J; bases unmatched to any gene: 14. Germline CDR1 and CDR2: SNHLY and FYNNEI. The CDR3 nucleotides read TGTGCCAGCGGTCGACAGGGAATAGGTTCAGAAGCTTTCTTT. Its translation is CASGRQGIGSEAFF. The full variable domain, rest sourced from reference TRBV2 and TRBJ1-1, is EPEVTQTPSHQVTQMGQEVILRCVPISNHLYFYWYRQILGQKVEFLVSFYNNEISEKSEIFDDQFSVERPDGSNFTLKIRSTKLEDSAMYFCASGRQGIGSEAFFGQGTRLTVV.

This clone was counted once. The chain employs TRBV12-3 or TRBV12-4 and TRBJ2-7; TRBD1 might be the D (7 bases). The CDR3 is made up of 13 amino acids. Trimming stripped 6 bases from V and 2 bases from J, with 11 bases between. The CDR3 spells CASRQGGAYEQYF. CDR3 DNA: TGTGCCAGCAGGCAGGGGGGAGCCTACGAGCAGTACTTC.

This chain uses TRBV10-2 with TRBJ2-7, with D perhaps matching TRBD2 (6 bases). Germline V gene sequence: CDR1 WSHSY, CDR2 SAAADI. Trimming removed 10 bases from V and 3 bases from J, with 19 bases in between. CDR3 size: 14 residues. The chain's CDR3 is CATHLGGLNYEQYF. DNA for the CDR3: TGCGCCACCCATCTTGGCGGACTAAACTACGAGCAGTACTTC.

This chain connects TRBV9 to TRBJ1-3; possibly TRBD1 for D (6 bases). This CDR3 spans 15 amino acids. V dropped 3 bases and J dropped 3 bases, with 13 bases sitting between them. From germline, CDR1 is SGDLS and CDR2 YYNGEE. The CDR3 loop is CASSAGTKHGNTIYF. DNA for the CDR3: TGTGCCAGCAGCGCTGGGACAAAGCATGGAAACACCATATATTTT.

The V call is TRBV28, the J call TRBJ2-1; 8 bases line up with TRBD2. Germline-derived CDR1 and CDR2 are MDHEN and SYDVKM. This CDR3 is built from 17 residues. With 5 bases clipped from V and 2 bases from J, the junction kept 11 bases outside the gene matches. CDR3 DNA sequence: TGTGCCAGCAGTGCCGCCAGCGGGGGCACCACCTACAATGAGCAGTTCTTC. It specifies CASSAASGGTTYNEQFF.

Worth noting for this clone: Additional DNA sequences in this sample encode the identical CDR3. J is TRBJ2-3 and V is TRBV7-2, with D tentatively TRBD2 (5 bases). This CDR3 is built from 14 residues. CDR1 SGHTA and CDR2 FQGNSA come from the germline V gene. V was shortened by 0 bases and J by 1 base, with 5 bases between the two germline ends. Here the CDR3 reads CASSLASGTDTQYF. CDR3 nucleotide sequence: TGTGCCAGCAGCTTAGCTAGCGGCACAGATACGCAGTATTTT.

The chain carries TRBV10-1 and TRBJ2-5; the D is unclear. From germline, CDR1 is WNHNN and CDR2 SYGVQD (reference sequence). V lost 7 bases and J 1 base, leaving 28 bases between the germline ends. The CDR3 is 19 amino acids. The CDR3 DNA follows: TGCGCCAGCATAGGAATCGATCGAGCGCCGACGGAAGCCCAAGAGACCCAGTACTTC. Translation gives CASIGIDRAPTEAQETQYF.